Given below is one T cell receptor (beta chain) in context. As handled by the study authors: Researchers report that nucleated cell counts were estimated from reference gene primer amplification. TCRdb keeps only in-frame clones here, not all; method: immunoSEQ multiplex PCR. V and J calls plus clone size are reproduced from that table; the DNA served to infer D and trimming. The table includes 350,000 or so clones, around 85% detected once. The data originate from a study of blood T cell repertoires in COVID-19. Germline assignment: CDR1 LGHDT and CDR2 YNNKEL (reference sequence). The CDR3 loop spans 15 amino acids. V lost 5 bases and J lost 8; bases outside the gene matches: 12.

Sequenced input: PBMCs or T cells enriched from blood (not recorded which). This chain connects TRBV3-1 (or the pseudogene TRBV3-2) to TRBJ1-1; 9 nucleotides match TRBD1. This sequence originates from a woman in her forties with acute COVID-19. CDR3: CASSSRSGTGREAFF. In nucleotides, the CDR3 is TGTGCCAGCAGCTCGCGTTCCGGGACAGGGAGGGAAGCTTTCTTT.